This T cell receptor beta chain was identified in a study of T cell repertoires in cytomegalovirus infection. Turning to the study itself: The authors relied on CMV epitopes, both recently identified HLA-C-restricted and well-studied HLA-B-restricted. Indications of both CMV infection and matching HLA type were provided by public TCR beta signatures.

The CDR3 has 17 residues. V was trimmed by 5 bases and J by 6 bases, leaving 26 bases between them. Germline loops: CDR1 LGHNA, CDR2 YNFKEQ. This clonotype was observed a handful of times. Its specificity is not known. Each CDR3 protein gets one entry after TCRdb re-called the reads with MiXCR. The table has 300,000 or so distinct CDR3 sequences, 20% to 25% seen once. The chain combines TRBV4-2 with TRBJ2-7; D is possibly TRBD2 (6 bases). The starting material was cultured PBMCs, obtained from culture after CMV antigen stimulation. The clonotype was recovered from a human donor in good health (CMV status not recorded). Some clones in this sample may be carry-over from other donors' samples. CDR3 nucleotide sequence: TGTGCCAGCAGCACCCGGGGGTCTGGGGACCCATTGGCCGAGCAGTACTTC. Translation: CASSTRGSGDPLAEQYF.